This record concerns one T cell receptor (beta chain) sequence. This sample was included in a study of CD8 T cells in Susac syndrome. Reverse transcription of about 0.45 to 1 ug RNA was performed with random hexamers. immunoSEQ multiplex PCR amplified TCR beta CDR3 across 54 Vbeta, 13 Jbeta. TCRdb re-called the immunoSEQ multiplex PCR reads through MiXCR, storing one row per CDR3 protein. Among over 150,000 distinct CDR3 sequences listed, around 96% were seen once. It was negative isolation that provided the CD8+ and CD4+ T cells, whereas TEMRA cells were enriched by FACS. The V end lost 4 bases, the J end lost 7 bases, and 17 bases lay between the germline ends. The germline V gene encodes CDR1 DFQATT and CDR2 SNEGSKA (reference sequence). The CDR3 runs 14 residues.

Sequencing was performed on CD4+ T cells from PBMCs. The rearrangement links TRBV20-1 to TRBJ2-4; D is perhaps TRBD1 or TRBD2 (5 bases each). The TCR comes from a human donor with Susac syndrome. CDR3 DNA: TGCAGTGCTATGGGGCGCCCGGAGGCGAACATTCAGTACTTC. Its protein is CSAMGRPEANIQYF.